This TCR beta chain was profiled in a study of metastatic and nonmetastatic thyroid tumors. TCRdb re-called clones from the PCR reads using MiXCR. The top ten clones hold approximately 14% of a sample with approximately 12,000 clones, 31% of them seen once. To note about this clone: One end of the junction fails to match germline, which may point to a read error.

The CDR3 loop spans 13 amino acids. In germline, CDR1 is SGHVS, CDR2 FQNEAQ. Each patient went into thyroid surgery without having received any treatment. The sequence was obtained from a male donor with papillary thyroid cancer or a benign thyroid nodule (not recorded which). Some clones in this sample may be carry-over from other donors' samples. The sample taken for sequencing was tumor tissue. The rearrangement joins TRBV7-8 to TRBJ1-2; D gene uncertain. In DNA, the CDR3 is TGTGCCAGCATCTTAGTCCCCGGGAGGAGCTATACCTTC. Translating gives CASILVPGRSYTF.